The 9 T cell receptor beta chains in this list originate from one sample, sequenced in a study of blood T cell repertoires in COVID-19 (dated by TCRdb to 2020 to 2022). Libraries came from the immunoSEQ multiplex PCR assay. Drawn from immuneACCESS, this table holds only the in-frame rearrangements with V and J called that TCRdb kept. Clones are partly lost; checked studies trace under half to an unresolved V gene and leave the rest unexplained. A total of 110,000 to 150,000 clones appear in this sample, approximately 90% of them only once. In total, the top ten clones hold about 2.9% of the sample. Sequencing was carried out using peripheral blood. The receptors derive from a man aged 55 to 70 with active or convalescent COVID-19.

This chain's CDR3 is CASSNRTGTGTQETQYF. The CDR3 nucleotides are TGTGCCAGCAGCAATCGAACCGGGACAGGGACCCAAGAGACCCAGTACTTC. V and J are TRBV21-1 and TRBJ2-5; the table's D call TRBD1 went unverified against the DNA. TRBV21-1 is noted as a pseudogene. This CDR3 comprises 17 residues.

The rearrangement links TRBV9 to TRBJ2-5; TRBD2 matches at 11 bases. Germline trimming cut 3 bases from V and 4 bases from J; bases unmatched to any gene: 11. CDR3 size: 17 residues. From germline, CDR1 is SGDLS and CDR2 YYNGEE. The CDR3 region is CASSATSGRGGGETQYF. CDR3 in DNA: TGTGCCAGCAGCGCCACTAGCGGGAGAGGGGGCGGAGAGACCCAGTACTTC.

The V call is TRBV5-1, the J call TRBJ1-4; possibly TRBD1 for D (5 bases). Trimming left V 0 bases short and J 0 bases short, with 21 bases between. The CDR3 totals 20 residues. Germline V gene lookup returns CDR1 SGHRS and CDR2 YFSETQ. CDR3 amino acids: CASSLVGTTPREPTNEKLFF. In DNA, the CDR3 is TGCGCCAGCAGCTTGGTAGGGACTACACCGAGAGAACCAACTAATGAAAAACTGTTTTTT.

The chain joins TRBV30 to TRBJ1-2; 7 bases fit TRBD1. The CDR3 is made up of 13 amino acids. Germline V gene lookup returns CDR1 GTSNPN and CDR2 SVGIG (reference sequence). The trim removed 4 bases at V and 11 bases at J, leaving 13 bases unmatched. The CDR3 DNA is TGTGCCTGGACCCGAGGGGGCAGGGGTTTGTACACCTTC. It encodes CAWTRGGRGLYTF.

This clone has only a few counts. V gene TRBV28 combines with J gene TRBJ2-2, with 14 bases fitting TRBD2. This CDR3 is 19 amino acids long. Germline CDR1 reads MDHEN; CDR2 reads SYDVKM. With 3 bases clipped from V and 0 bases from J, the junction kept 6 bases outside the gene matches. In nucleotides, the CDR3 is TGTGCCAGCAGTTTGCCGGGACTAGCGGGAGCCGCGAACACCGGGGAGCTGTTTTTT. It codes for CASSLPGLAGAANTGELFF.

The chain is built from TRBV6-5 and TRBJ1-6, with D possibly TRBD1 on 6 matching bases. Trimming removed 5 bases from V and 9 bases from J, with 14 bases in between. This CDR3 region has 14 residues. CDR1 is MNHEY, CDR2 SVGAGI, per germline. CDR3 amino acids: CASSPGVQGSPLHF. Here the CDR3 DNA reads TGTGCCAGCAGTCCCGGTGTACAGGGTTCACCCCTCCACTTT.

V and J are TRBV7-8 and TRBJ2-1; 8 nucleotides line up with TRBD2. This CDR3 has 14 residues. V dropped 4 bases and J dropped 10; count of bases not matched to a gene: 9. Germline CDR1 reads SGHVS; CDR2 reads FQNEAQ. CDR3 DNA sequence: TGTGCCAGCAGCTATAGCGGGACTAGTTGGGAGCAGTTCTTC. Its protein is CASSYSGTSWEQFF.

V usage is TRBV2 and J usage is TRBJ2-7, with 7 bases fitting TRBD1. CDR3 length equals 14 residues. CDR1 and CDR2 (germline): SNHLY, FYNNEI. J was trimmed by 11 bases and V by 6 bases; bases with no gene match: 16. The CDR3 DNA reads TGTGCCAGCAGAGCCGGGACAGAGCCTACGAGGGAGTACTTC. Amino acids: CASRAGTEPTREYF. Full variable domain (missing parts from reference TRBV2 and TRBJ2-7): EPEVTQTPSHQVTQMGQEVILRCVPISNHLYFYWYRQILGQKVEFLVSFYNNEISEKSEIFDDQFSVERPDGSNFTLKIRSTKLEDSAMYFCASRAGTEPTREYFGPGTRLTVT.

This chain joins TRBV11-2 and TRBJ2-1, with 9 bases lining up with TRBD2. Germline lookup yields CDR1 SGHAT and CDR2 FQNNGV. This CDR3 is 17 amino acids long. V was clipped by 0 bases and J by 4 bases; unmatched bases: 7. In DNA form, the CDR3 reads TGTGCCAGCAGCTTAGATCAACTAGCGGGCACTTACAATGAGCAGTTCTTC. This codes for CASSLDQLAGTYNEQFF.